This T cell receptor (beta chain) was identified during a study of blood T cell repertoires in COVID-19. Germline trimming cut 4 bases from V and 4 bases from J; bases unmatched to any gene: 6. This CDR3 has 16 residues. Per the germline V gene, CDR1 is SGHRS and CDR2 is YFSETQ. Original methodology: For nucleated cells, counts were estimated from reference gene primer amplification. Profiled with immunoSEQ multiplex PCR; TCRdb holds only in-frame clones, not every one. V, J and clone size are those of that table, while D and trimming were read from the DNA. Here the sample spans over 450,000 clones, 70% to 90% being singletons.

The chain is built from TRBV5-1 and TRBJ2-1, with 12 bases aligning to TRBD1. The receptor comes from a woman between 50 and 59 years old with COVID-19, enrolled during active disease. The sequencing input was peripheral blood. CDR3 coding DNA: TGCGCCAGCAGCATTGGGACAGGGGGCGCGTACAATGAGCAGTTCTTC. This gives the protein CASSIGTGGAYNEQFF. Drawing the rest from reference TRBV5-1 and TRBJ2-1, the complete variable domain is KAGVTQTPRYLIKTRGQQVTLSCSPISGHRSVSWYQQTPGQGLQFLFEYFSETQRNKGNFPGRFSGRQFSNSRSEMNVSTLELGDSALYLCASSIGTGGAYNEQFFGPGTRLTVL.